Shown below are 21 T cell receptor beta chains from a single sample sequenced in a study of beta chain features in type 1 diabetes. Reverse transcription of all isolated RNA meant that expressed TCRB transcripts were sequenced. TCRdb keeps only in-frame clones here, not all; method: immunoSEQ multiplex PCR. The table has approximately 250,000 clones, roughly 14% seen once. What was sequenced was naive CD4+ T cells from blood. The receptors were gathered from a woman in her thirties or forties in good health.

This clone was detected only a few times. The rearrangement joins TRBV5-4 to TRBJ2-2; 9 nucleotides match TRBD1. This CDR3 is built from 14 residues. Germline CDR1 SGHNT, CDR2 YYREEE (reference sequence). V was pared by 0 bases and J by 6 bases, with 0 bases of the junction left unmatched. CDR3 loop: CASSLGQGAGELFF. The CDR3 bases are TGTGCCAGCAGCTTGGGACAGGGGGCCGGGGAGCTGTTTTTT.

The rearrangement joins TRBV6-6 to TRBJ1-2; TRBD1 aligns across 8 bases. The CDR3 covers 13 residues. CDR1 MNHNY and CDR2 SVGAGI come from the germline V gene (reference sequence). V gave up 8 bases and J gave up 13 bases; unmatched junction bases: 15. CDR3 amino acids: CASWDRTALWPTF. As DNA, the CDR3 is TGTGCCAGCTGGGACAGGACAGCTCTGTGGCCCACCTTC.

The rearrangement joins TRBV5-1 to TRBJ2-3; 10 bases align to TRBD1. Looked up from germline, CDR1 is SGHRS and CDR2 is YFSETQ. Losses at the gene ends were 0 bases for V and 5 bases for J; bases not matched to a gene: 3. The CDR3 totals 15 residues. Written as DNA, the CDR3 is TGCGCCAGCAGCTTGGAGACAGGGGGCCGAGATACGCAGTATTTT. Protein: CASSLETGGRDTQYF.

V is TRBV4-1 and J is TRBJ1-5; maybe TRBD1 (6 bases). Per germline, CDR1 MGHRA and CDR2 YSYEKL. Trimming shortened V by 4 bases and J by 3 bases, and 16 bases separated the two germline ends. This CDR3 region has 16 residues. CDR3 amino acids: CASSLGQTFLNQPQHF. The CDR3 DNA reads TGCGCCAGCAGCCTAGGACAGACCTTTCTCAATCAGCCCCAGCATTTT.

The CDR3 DNA follows: TGTGCCAGCAGCACCCGGAGACAGCATCTCTACGAGCAGTACTTC. It codes for CASSTRRQHLYEQYF. The rearrangement uses TRBV14 and TRBJ2-7, with D tentatively TRBD1 (5 bases). Germline V lookup: CDR1 SGHDN, CDR2 FVKESK. The CDR3 has 15 amino acids. Trimming removed 5 bases from V and 3 bases from J, with 17 bases in between.

The chain uses TRBV6-1 and TRBJ2-1; D uncertain. This CDR3 spans 14 amino acids. The V gene lost 1 base and the J gene lost 6 bases, with 10 bases spanning the gap. CDR1 is MNHNS and CDR2 is SASEGT in the germline V gene. CDR3 sequence (DNA): TGTGCCAGCAGTGAAGAGTTGTCCAGCAATGAGCAGTTCTTC. It is translated as CASSEELSSNEQFF.

This clone showed up just a few times. The chain links TRBV5-6 to TRBJ2-5, with 8 bases identical to TRBD2. The J segment lost 2 bases and the V segment lost 4 bases, leaving 7 bases of the junction unmatched. This CDR3 is 15 amino acids long. CDR1 SGHDT and CDR2 YYEEEE come from the germline V gene. CDR3 region: CASSAGGRRQETQYF. CDR3 nucleotide sequence: TGTGCCAGCAGCGCGGGGGGACGGCGGCAAGAGACCCAGTACTTC.

A few counts support this clone. V gene TRBV14 combines with J gene TRBJ1-5; 7 nucleotides line up with TRBD1. The V and J ends lost 6 bases and 5 bases, in that order; junction bases with no gene match: 4. The CDR3 runs 13 residues. Germline values: CDR1 SGHDN, CDR2 FVKESK. The CDR3 DNA reads as TGTGCCAGCAGGCGACAGGGAGATCAGCCCCAGCATTTT. This codes for CASRRQGDQPQHF. The variable domain in full, with the rest retrieved from reference TRBV14 and TRBJ1-5, is EAGVTQFPSHSVIEKGQTVTLRCDPISGHDNLYWYRRVMGKEIKFLLHFVKESKQDESGMPNNRFLAERTGGTYSTLKVQPAELEDSGVYFCASRRQGDQPQHFGDGTRLSIL.

The chain is built from TRBV6-5 and TRBJ1-2; 11 bases agree with TRBD1. The CDR3 contains 13 residues. Germline V lookup: CDR1 MNHEY, CDR2 SVGAGI. V shed 7 bases and J 5 bases; nucleotides not matched to a gene: 3. CDR3 coding DNA: TGTGCCAGCAAGGACAGGGGGCCGTATGGCTACACCTTC. Protein product: CASKDRGPYGYTF.

Comment on this clone: The junction shows a germline mismatch at one end, possibly a read error. V and J are TRBV25-1 and TRBJ2-7, with D perhaps TRBD2 (5 bases). CDR3 size: 14 residues. Germline CDR1 and CDR2: MGHDK and SYGVNS. The CDR3 is CASSESGSSYEEYF. In DNA form, the CDR3 reads TGTGCCAGCAGTGAATCGGGGTCCTCTTACGAGGAGTACTTC.

The chain uses TRBV19 and TRBJ1-1; D unclear. CDR3 size: 12 residues. V lost 5 bases and J 8 bases, leaving 12 bases between the germline ends. Germline CDR1 is LNHDA and CDR2 is SQIVND (reference sequence). The CDR3 protein is CASSSTAPEAFF. CDR3 sequence (DNA): TGTGCCAGTAGTTCCACAGCTCCAGAAGCTTTCTTT.

The chain is built from TRBV20-1 and TRBJ2-5, with D uncertain. V dropped 2 bases and J dropped 5 bases, with 3 bases sitting between them. CDR1 is DFQATT and CDR2 is SNEGSKA in the germline V gene (reference sequence). There are 10 residues in the CDR3. The CDR3 region is CSARQETQYF. The CDR3, as DNA: TGCAGTGCTAGACAGGAGACCCAGTACTTC.

The chain has TRBV4-3 and TRBJ2-3; 8 bases match TRBD2. The CDR3 runs to 15 residues. Looked up from germline, CDR1 is LGHNA and CDR2 is YSLEER. The V and J ends lost 3 bases and 1 base, in that order; junction bases with no gene match: 3. CDR3 residues: CASSQASGRTDTQYF. The CDR3, as DNA: TGCGCCAGCAGCCAGGCTAGCGGGCGCACAGATACGCAGTATTTT.

This clone was counted a few times. The rearrangement joins TRBV6-5 to TRBJ2-1, with TRBD1 matching over 10 bases. This CDR3 contains 15 residues. Trimming took 6 bases from V and 4 from J; bases not matched to a gene: 6. The germline V gene encodes CDR1 MNHEY and CDR2 SVGAGI. CDR3 in DNA: TGTGCCAGCAGCGCGACAGGGGGCGCGTACAATGAGCAGTTCTTC. Its protein product is CASSATGGAYNEQFF.

This clone was seen a few times. The rearrangement joins TRBV2 to TRBJ1-5; 7 bases are shared with TRBD1. Germline loops: CDR1 SNHLY, CDR2 FYNNEI. V trimming: 6 bases; J trimming: 0 bases; junction bases outside the gene matches: 8. This CDR3 spans 16 amino acids. The CDR3 protein is CASRQGPRISNQPQHF. The CDR3 DNA reads TGTGCCAGCAGACAGGGGCCGCGAATTAGCAATCAGCCCCAGCATTTT.

This chain connects TRBV9 to TRBJ1-1; 8 positions match TRBD1. J lost 6 bases, V lost 1 base, and 11 bases had no gene match. The CDR3 has 16 residues. The germline gives CDR1 SGDLS, CDR2 YYNGEE. As DNA, the CDR3 is TGTGCCAGCAGCGTAAGCAGGGGGCCGGATTATTCTGAAGCTTTCTTT. Translating it yields CASSVSRGPDYSEAFF. The full variable domain, rest sourced from reference TRBV9 and TRBJ1-1, is DSGVTQTPKHLITATGQRVTLRCSPRSGDLSVYWYQQSLDQGLQFLIQYYNGEERAKGNILERFSAQQFPDLHSELNLSSLELGDSALYFCASSVSRGPDYSEAFFGQGTRLTVV.

CDR3 loop: CASSQGGFPTDTQYF. For the CDR3, the DNA is TGTGCCAGCAGCCAAGGGGGCTTCCCCACAGATACGCAGTATTTT. This rearrangement joins TRBV14 to TRBJ2-3, with D perhaps matching TRBD1 (5 bases). Trimming took off 1 base at V and 2 bases at J, with 10 bases between the two ends. The CDR3 has 15 amino acids. Germline V lookup: CDR1 SGHDN, CDR2 FVKESK. Filled out from reference TRBV14 and TRBJ2-3, the complete variable domain reads EAGVTQFPSHSVIEKGQTVTLRCDPISGHDNLYWYRRVMGKEIKFLLHFVKESKQDESGMPNNRFLAERTGGTYSTLKVQPAELEDSGVYFCASSQGGFPTDTQYFGPGTRLTVL.

Only a few counts were recorded for this clone. This chain links TRBV13 with TRBJ1-1, with D perhaps matching TRBD1 (5 bases). CDR3 length: 14 amino acids. Germline V gene sequence: CDR1 PRHDT, CDR2 FYEKMQ (reference sequence). Deletions cut 4 bases from V and 1 base from J, with 10 bases between. The CDR3 protein is CASSSGFSNTEAFF. The CDR3 DNA reads TGTGCCAGCAGCTCAGGGTTCTCGAACACTGAAGCTTTCTTT.

The genes are TRBV11-2 and TRBJ1-1, with TRBD1 as a possible D gene (5 bases). Deletions cut 4 bases from V and 6 bases from J, with 21 bases between. There are 16 residues in the CDR3. Germline V gene data show CDR1 as SGHAT and CDR2 as FQNNGV. The CDR3 protein is CASSSALQGPGSEAFF. The CDR3 region has the DNA TGTGCCAGCAGCTCCGCCCTCCAGGGTCCTGGCTCTGAAGCTTTCTTT.

V gene TRBV5-1 combines with J gene TRBJ1-2; D perhaps matches TRBD1 (6 bases). The CDR3 covers 15 residues. The germline V and J ends were trimmed by 6 bases and 3 bases, with 18 bases remaining between them. Germline assignment: CDR1 SGHRS and CDR2 YFSETQ. CDR3: CASKGTPRGDYGYTF. The CDR3 nucleotides read TGCGCCAGCAAAGGGACACCCAGGGGTGACTATGGCTACACCTTC.

A remark on this clone: Relative to the germline gene, one junction end is altered; a read error may explain this. This chain links TRBV6-5 with TRBJ2-5, with D unresolved. Per germline, CDR1 MNHEY and CDR2 SVGAGI. The CDR3 has 14 amino acids. The CDR3 protein is CASTNNPRQGTQYF. DNA of the CDR3: TGTGCCAGCACCAACAACCCCAGGCAAGGGACCCAGTACTTC.